The rows below give T cell receptor beta chains drawn from one sample of a study of cytomegalovirus exposure and HLA in healthy donors. Sequencing used immunoSEQ multiplex PCR; TCRdb keeps in-frame clones, though not all of them. The sample shows 110,000 or so clones, around 79% of them seen only once. The material sequenced was PBMCs. The origin of the receptors is a young woman in good health and CMV-seronegative. The CDR3 runs from the conserved cysteine through the conserved F or W. The D gene is left open where the match is weak. A clone size is listed for some rows: how often the clone was seen (once, few, many), or a class if it is expanded.

D,V,J,size,DNA,CDR3
TRBD2,TRBV7-9,TRBJ2-5,few,TGTGCCAGCAGCTTATGGGTGACTAGCGGGACGGAGACCCAGTACTTC,CASSLWVTSGTETQYF
-,TRBV9,TRBJ1-1,-,TGTGCCAGCAGCGTAAGTCTGGGGAGCGTGAACACTGAAGCTTTCTTT,CASSVSLGSVNTEAFF
TRBD1,TRBV7-9,TRBJ2-7,-,TGTGCCAGCAGCATTCGGACAGGGCCCTCCTACGAGCAGTACTTC,CASSIRTGPSYEQYF
-,TRBV27,TRBJ2-7,-,TGTGCCAGCAGTTCACAGGGATGGTACGAGCAGTACTTC,CASSSQGWYEQYF
TRBD2,TRBV29-1,TRBJ2-1,-,TGCAGCCATCAAAGCGGGAGTATAAATGAGCAGTTCTTC,CSHQSGSINEQFF
TRBD1,TRBV18,TRBJ1-1,-,TGTGCCAGCTCGCAGGGGGTAGGAACTGAAGCTTTCTTT,CASSQGVGTEAFF
TRBD2,TRBV6-5,TRBJ2-7,few,TGTGCCAGCAGTGGCGATAGCGGGGGTCCCTACGAGCAGTACTTC,CASSGDSGGPYEQYF
TRBD1,TRBV9,TRBJ1-3,-,TGTGCCAGCAGCGAGGGACAGTACTCTGGAAACACCATATATTTT,CASSEGQYSGNTIYF
-,TRBV25-1,TRBJ1-2,-,TGTGCCAGCAGTGGCCCCACAGGGCCGGCTAACTATGGCTACACCTTC,CASSGPTGPANYGYTF
TRBD1,TRBV19,TRBJ1-4,-,TGTGCCAGTAGTCATCCGGGACAGGTATTAGGAAAACTGTTTTTT,CASSHPGQVLGKLFF
-,TRBV10-3,TRBJ1-1,-,TGTGCCATCAGTGCTGATGTTCTCGGGGGCACTGAAGCTTTCTTT,CAISADVLGGTEAFF
TRBD2,TRBV5-1,TRBJ2-2,-,TGCGCCAGCAGCTTGGCCCCGGGACTAGTTCCCGCGAACACCGGGGAGCTGTTTTTT,CASSLAPGLVPANTGELFF
TRBD2,TRBV19,TRBJ2-1,-,TGTGCCAGTAGTACTTTTCGACTAGCGGGAGGGGATGAGCAGTTCTTC,CASSTFRLAGGDEQFF
TRBD1,TRBV10-1,TRBJ1-1,-,TGCGCCACCTCGACAGGGGCGAACACTGAAGCTTTCTTT,CATSTGANTEAFF
TRBD1,TRBV6-5,TRBJ1-1,-,TGTGCCAGCACCTCCGGGACAGTGAACACTGAAGCTTTCTTT,CASTSGTVNTEAFF
-,TRBV7-9,TRBJ1-4,-,TGTGCCAGCAGCTTAGGACCCCGGGGTGAAAAACTGTTTTTT,CASSLGPRGEKLFF
TRBD1,TRBV7-9,TRBJ1-2,-,TGTGCCAGCAGCTTAGATGGGGACAGTCTCTATGGCTACACCTTC,CASSLDGDSLYGYTF
TRBD2,TRBV6-5,TRBJ2-1,-,TGTGCCAGCAGTTCGGGGGAGGGCTACGGTGAGCAGTTCTTC,CASSSGEGYGEQFF
TRBD1,TRBV15,TRBJ1-2,-,TGTGCCACCAGCAGAAACAGGGGGAACTATGGCTACACCTTC,CATSRNRGNYGYTF
-,TRBV16,TRBJ1-2,once,TGTGCCAGCAGCCAACCCGGGGGGCGAGGCTACACCTTC,CASSQPGGRGYTF
TRBD1,TRBV19,TRBJ1-1,-,TGTGCCAGTAGGGACGGGGACAGGGTCACTGAAGCTTTCTTT,CASRDGDRVTEAFF
-,TRBV27,TRBJ1-2,-,TGTGCCAGCAGTTGGTCCAGGGCTAACTATGGCTACACCTTC,CASSWSRANYGYTF
-,TRBV18,TRBJ1-1,-,TGTGCCAGCTCTCTACTTACTGTGGGACCAGGGGATAAAATGAACACTGAAGCTTTCTTT,CASSLLTVGPGDKMNTEAFF
-,TRBV9,TRBJ2-1,-,TGTGCCAGCAGCCAGAGGAGTGGGGGGGAGGGGGGCTCCTACAATGAGCAGTTCTTC,CASSQRSGGEGGSYNEQFF
-,TRBV4-2,TRBJ1-2,-,TGTGCCAGCGGCCAAGAATACGGTTATGGCTACACCTTC,CASGQEYGYGYTF
TRBD1,TRBV6-5,TRBJ1-5,-,TGTGCCAGCAGTTACTCCGGACAGGGACAGCCCCAGCATTTT,CASSYSGQGQPQHF
-,TRBV6-5,TRBJ1-2,-,TGTGCCAGCAGTCCCACACGCTATGGCTACACCTTC,CASSPTRYGYTF
TRBD1,TRBV7-6,TRBJ2-7,-,TGTGCCAGCAGCCCTATGAGGGGGCCGGGAGAGCAGTACTTC,CASSPMRGPGEQYF
-,TRBV4-2,TRBJ2-1,-,TGTGCCAGCAGCGGGAATATCGGGGGCTACAATGAGCAGTTCTTC,CASSGNIGGYNEQFF
-,TRBV5-1,TRBJ2-7,-,TGCGCCAGCAGCTCCTCCTACGAGCAGTACTTC,CASSSSYEQYF
-,TRBV7-2,TRBJ1-4,-,TGTGCCAGCAGCTTATTAACAGGCTTTAATGAAAAACTGTTTTTT,CASSLLTGFNEKLFF
TRBD1,TRBV28,TRBJ1-2,-,TGTGCCAGCAGGACCTCAGGGGGTAACTATGGCTACACCTTC,CASRTSGGNYGYTF
-,TRBV7-2,TRBJ2-7,-,TGTGCCAGCAGCTCAGGACACCTCTACGAGCAGTACTTC,CASSSGHLYEQYF
-,TRBV11-2,TRBJ2-7,-,TGTGCCAGCAGCTTAAAAGAGGGCGGGACTTACCCTTACGAGCAGTACTTC,CASSLKEGGTYPYEQYF
-,TRBV18,TRBJ1-3,-,TGTGCCAGCTCACCCCAGGGCTTGCACTCTGGAAACACCATATATTTT,CASSPQGLHSGNTIYF
TRBD1,TRBV5-4,TRBJ1-4,-,TGTGCCAGCAGCAGGGACAGGGGGCATGGTAATGAAAAACTGTTTTTT,CASSRDRGHGNEKLFF
-,TRBV9,TRBJ2-3,-,TGTGCCAGCAGCCGCAGCAGGGGAAGCACAGATACGCAGTATTTT,CASSRSRGSTDTQYF
TRBD1,TRBV2,TRBJ2-6,-,TGTGCCAGAAGCAGGGGGTTCGGGGCCAACGGCCTGACTTTC,CARSRGFGANGLTF
-,TRBV7-9,TRBJ1-3,-,TGTGCCAGCAGCTTCGCGCGAGCTTCTGGAAACACCATATATTTT,CASSFARASGNTIYF
-,TRBV2,TRBJ1-1,-,TGTGCCAGCAGTGAAGAGGCAGGGTCGAACACTGAAGCTTTCTTT,CASSEEAGSNTEAFF
TRBD1,TRBV6-6,TRBJ2-2,-,TGTGCCAGCAGTCCCTCCGGGACAGGCAACACCGGGGAGCTGTTTTTT,CASSPSGTGNTGELFF
-,TRBV27,TRBJ2-5,-,TGTGCCAGCAGTCCTGGGGCCGTGTGGGGGCGGGAGACCCAGTACTTC,CASSPGAVWGRETQYF
-,TRBV6-1,TRBJ1-5,-,TGTGCCAGCAGTGTCCGGGAAGGAGGCAATCAGCCCCAGCATTTT,CASSVREGGNQPQHF
TRBD2,TRBV19,TRBJ2-5,-,TGTGCCAGTAGTATGTGGGCTAGCGGGGAACAAGAGACCCAGTACTTC,CASSMWASGEQETQYF
-,TRBV5-1,TRBJ1-4,-,TGCGCCAGCAGCTCCTCGGGGGGGGAGGAAAAACTGTTTTTT,CASSSSGGEEKLFF
TRBD1,TRBV2,TRBJ1-2,few,TGTGCCAGCAACCGGGACAGGGTGTCTGGCTACACCTTC,CASNRDRVSGYTF
-,TRBV28,TRBJ2-1,-,TGTGCCAGCAGATACGGACTCCTCGATGAGCAGTTCTTC,CASRYGLLDEQFF
-,TRBV29-1,TRBJ2-7,-,TGCAGCGTTGAGCTCTGGACAGACGAGCAGTACTTC,CSVELWTDEQYF
TRBD2,TRBV5-1,TRBJ2-3,-,TGCGCCAGCAGCTTCACTCCGGGACTAGCGTCAGATACGCAGTATTTT,CASSFTPGLASDTQYF
-,TRBV18,TRBJ2-1,-,TGTGCCAGCTCACCACAGCATAGCCCCGGCAATGAGCAGTTCTTC,CASSPQHSPGNEQFF
TRBD2,TRBV7-2,TRBJ2-7,-,TGTGCCAGCAGATCCTGGGGGACTAGCGGGGATCAGCAGTACTTC,CASRSWGTSGDQQYF
-,TRBV5-8,TRBJ1-6,-,TGTGCCAGCAGCTTAGGGACAACTCAGCCCTATAATTCACCCCTCCACTTT,CASSLGTTQPYNSPLHF
TRBD2,TRBV19,TRBJ2-1,-,TGTGCCAGTAGCCCCAGATCCGGGACTAGCGGGAGCTCCCCCAATGAGCAGTTCTTC,CASSPRSGTSGSSPNEQFF
TRBD2,TRBV7-9,TRBJ2-5,-,TGTGCCAGCTGCAGAAGCGGGGGACAAGAGACCCAGTACTTC,CASCRSGGQETQYF
TRBD1,TRBV5-1,TRBJ1-2,few,TGCGCCAGCAAGCTAAGACAGGGCGACTATGGCTACACCTTC,CASKLRQGDYGYTF